This T cell receptor beta chain is from a study of cytomegalovirus exposure and HLA in healthy donors. The CDR3 runs 15 residues. Germline V gene lookup returns CDR1 MNHNY and CDR2 SVGAGI (reference sequence). The V gene end was trimmed by 6 bases and the J gene end by 1 base; junction bases not matched to a gene: 6. As concerns this clone: As yet, its antigen is unknown.

The PCR made use of 60 Vbeta and 13 Jbeta primers. The authors' processing: The count from a later analysis was some 83 million unique TCR beta chains, some 12 million of them shared. Profiling relied on immunoSEQ multiplex PCR, and the TCRdb table lists in-frame clones only, not all of them. V, J and clone size are taken as reported in that table, and D and trimming were inferred from the DNA itself. The table shows 98,000 or so clones, with around 77% occurring only once. Overall study results and limits: Trimming of TCR beta V- and J-genes showed a link, identified in a later analysis, to a missense DCLRE1C variant. The records held CMV serostatus as the only immune exposure information. A later analysis showed HLA-associated TCR beta chains outstripping equally common others in clonal expansion.

Sample: PBMCs. The rearrangement uses TRBV6-6 and TRBJ2-7, with 10 bases lining up with TRBD2. The receptor's source is a female donor in good health and CMV-seronegative. The CDR3 loop reads CASRTTSGASYEQYF. CDR3 DNA: TGTGCCAGCAGGACAACTAGCGGGGCGTCCTACGAGCAGTACTTC.